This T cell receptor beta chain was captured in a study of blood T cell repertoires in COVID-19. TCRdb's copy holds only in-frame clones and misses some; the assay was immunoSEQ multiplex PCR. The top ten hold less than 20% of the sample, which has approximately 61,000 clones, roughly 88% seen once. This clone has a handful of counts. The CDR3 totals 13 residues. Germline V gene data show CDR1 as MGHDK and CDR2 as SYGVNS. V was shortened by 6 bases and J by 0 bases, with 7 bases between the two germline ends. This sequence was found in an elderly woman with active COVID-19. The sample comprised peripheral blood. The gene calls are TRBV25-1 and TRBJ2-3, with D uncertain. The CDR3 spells CASRAISTDTQYF. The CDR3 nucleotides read TGTGCCAGCAGGGCAATTAGCACAGATACGCAGTATTTT.